Listed here are 22 T cell receptor beta chains from one sample, sequenced in a study of blood T cell repertoires in COVID-19. Some clones are missing from TCRdb's copy, which holds only in-frame ones; the method was immunoSEQ multiplex PCR. The sample lists roughly 400,000 clones, under 90% seen once, with about 1.7% in the top ten. The sample comprised PBMCs or T cells enriched from blood (not recorded which). These TCRs come from a woman aged 30 to 39 who had recovered from COVID-19.

The chain has TRBV28 and TRBJ1-2; 9 bases map to TRBD1. From germline, CDR1 is MDHEN and CDR2 SYDVKM. The CDR3 length is 15 residues. Losses at the gene ends were 4 bases for V and 3 bases for J; bases not matched to a gene: 6. CDR3 protein: CASSSLRDRDYGYTF. The CDR3 DNA reads as TGTGCCAGCAGTTCTCTCCGGGACAGGGACTATGGCTACACCTTC.

The chain is built from TRBV3-1 (or the pseudogene TRBV3-2) and TRBJ2-7; no reliable D call. The V gene's germline CDR1 is LGHDT and CDR2 YNNKEL (reference sequence). Trimming left V 3 bases short and J 3 bases short, with 9 bases between. The CDR3 is 13 residues long. The DNA of the CDR3 is TGTGCCAGCAGCCACACTCCCATCTACGAGCAGTACTTC. Protein product: CASSHTPIYEQYF.

V usage is TRBV2 and J usage is TRBJ1-2; the D gene is possibly TRBD1 (6 bases). The V and J ends lost 7 bases and 8 bases respectively, with 20 bases between them. The CDR3 contains 14 residues. Germline values: CDR1 SNHLY, CDR2 FYNNEI. In DNA, the CDR3 is TGTGCCAGCATCGCGCAGGGGCCTACTCGGGGCTACACCTTC. This encodes CASIAQGPTRGYTF.

V usage is TRBV19 and J usage is TRBJ2-7; tentative D call: TRBD2 (6 bases). This CDR3 has 16 amino acids. CDR1 is LNHDA, CDR2 SQIVND, per germline (reference sequence). Deletions cut 4 bases from V and 0 bases from J, with 16 bases between. Written as DNA, the CDR3 is TGTGCCAGTAGTAGGGGTGGGGGAGCGGGCTCCTACGAGCAGTACTTC. Its translation: CASSRGGGAGSYEQYF.

The V call is TRBV4-3, the J call TRBJ1-2; 10 nucleotides match TRBD1. Germline CDR1 and CDR2: LGHNA and YSLEER. The V and J ends lost 3 bases and 8 bases, in that order; junction bases with no gene match: 18. CDR3 length equals 18 residues. The CDR3 sequence is CASSHSRDRGRRLGGYTF. DNA for the CDR3: TGCGCCAGCAGCCACAGCCGGGACAGGGGTCGGCGGCTGGGCGGCTACACCTTC.

The rearrangement joins TRBV2 to TRBJ2-1; 8 bases align to TRBD2. Unmatched junction bases numbered 13, after V lost 11 bases and J lost 7 bases. The CDR3 extends over 14 amino acids. Germline lookup yields CDR1 SNHLY and CDR2 FYNNEI. CDR3 amino acids: CAGIPRGGKNEQFF. The CDR3, as DNA: TGTGCCGGAATACCACGGGGGGGTAAGAATGAGCAGTTCTTC.

The chain couples TRBV6-5 to TRBJ2-5; D may be TRBD1 (6 bases). Trimming pared 6 bases from V and 1 base from J, leaving 9 bases between. Germline-derived CDR1 and CDR2 are MNHEY and SVGAGI. The CDR3 sequence is 13 residues long. CDR3 DNA: TGTGCCAGCAGACGGACAGCCCAAGAGACCCAGTACTTC. Translation gives CASRRTAQETQYF.

This sequence joins TRBV11-2 and TRBJ2-7; TRBD2 matches at 10 bases. CDR3 length equals 15 residues. J lost 3 bases, V lost 6 bases, and 8 bases had no gene match. CDR1 and CDR2 from the germline V gene are SGHAT and FQNNGV. Written as DNA, the CDR3 is TGTGCCAGCAGACGACCGGGACTAGCGAACTACGAGCAGTACTTC. Its translation is CASRRPGLANYEQYF.

This chain joins TRBV5-1 and TRBJ1-1, with 8 bases matching TRBD1. CDR3 length: 15 amino acids. Germline trimming cut 4 bases from V and 7 bases from J; bases unmatched to any gene: 12. Per germline, CDR1 SGHRS and CDR2 YFSETQ. The CDR3: CASSPLGQGRIEAFF. The CDR3 bases are TGCGCCAGCAGCCCCCTCGGACAGGGTAGAATTGAAGCTTTCTTT.

In its sample, this clone was seen once. This sequence joins TRBV6-2 or TRBV6-3 and TRBJ1-4; D is ambiguous. The CDR3 covers 15 residues. Germline V gene data show CDR1 as MNHEY and CDR2 as SVGEGT. Trimming removed 5 bases from V and 8 bases from J, with 18 bases in between. The CDR3 DNA sequence: TGTGCCAGCAGTGATCCGGCGGGCGCAAAAGAAAAACTGTTTTTT. Protein product: CASSDPAGAKEKLFF.

The chain couples TRBV28 to TRBJ1-6; 7 nucleotides align to TRBD1. There are 16 residues in the CDR3. Germline values: CDR1 MDHEN, CDR2 SYDVKM. The ends lost 4 bases at V and 8 bases at J; junction bases unmatched: 11. The CDR3 here is CASSSPRQGEYSPLHF. CDR3 sequence (DNA): TGTGCCAGCAGTTCCCCGCGACAGGGAGAGTATTCACCCCTCCACTTT.

This sequence joins TRBV6-1 and TRBJ2-7; D possibly corresponds to TRBD1 (5 bases). The CDR3 is 14 residues long. Between the trimmed V and J ends, which lost 5 bases and 5 bases, there was a span of 16 bases. Looked up from germline, CDR1 is MNHNS and CDR2 is SASEGT. Written as DNA, the CDR3 is TGTGCCAGCAGTTATTTACAGGTGGCGAACGAGCAGTACTTC. It specifies CASSYLQVANEQYF.

V and J are TRBV7-8 and TRBJ1-1; 11 bases map to TRBD1. There are 15 residues in the CDR3. After removal of 1 base from V and 7 bases from J, the junction contained 5 bases not matched to a gene. From germline, CDR1 is SGHVS and CDR2 FQNEAQ. The CDR3 protein is CASSLVRDRGIEAFF. The CDR3 nucleotides read TGTGCCAGCAGCTTAGTGAGGGACAGGGGGATTGAAGCTTTCTTT.

This sequence joins TRBV2 and TRBJ1-6; no reliable D call. Trimming removed 4 bases at V and 3 bases at J, with 7 bases between. From germline, CDR1 is SNHLY and CDR2 FYNNEI. The CDR3 runs 14 residues. The CDR3 reads CASSGRDYNSPLHF. The CDR3 nucleotides read TGTGCCAGCAGTGGACGGGACTATAATTCACCCCTCCACTTT. Filled out from reference TRBV2 and TRBJ1-6, the complete variable domain reads EPEVTQTPSHQVTQMGQEVILRCVPISNHLYFYWYRQILGQKVEFLVSFYNNEISEKSEIFDDQFSVERPDGSNFTLKIRSTKLEDSAMYFCASSGRDYNSPLHFGNGTRLTVT.

The gene calls are TRBV5-4 and TRBJ2-7, with D unclear. Germline V gives CDR1 SGHNT, CDR2 YYREEE (reference sequence). The CDR3 runs 14 residues. V dropped 4 bases and J dropped 0 bases, with 11 bases sitting between them. The DNA of the CDR3 is TGTGCCAGCAGCCTCAGTGGGCACTCCTACGAGCAGTACTTC. This gives the protein CASSLSGHSYEQYF.

This clone was observed a single time. The rearrangement links TRBV12-3 or TRBV12-4 to TRBJ1-5; no clear D. Between the trimmed V and J ends, which lost 6 bases and 6 bases, there was a span of 12 bases. The CDR3 sequence is 13 residues long. CDR3 sequence reads: CASSLAVSQPQHF. DNA for the CDR3: TGTGCCAGCAGCCTGGCGGTCTCTCAGCCCCAGCATTTT.

This rearrangement joins TRBV5-1 to TRBJ1-1, with unresolved D. This CDR3 is 16 amino acids long. Trimming took 0 bases from V and 1 from J, leaving 13 bases between them. CDR1 SGHRS and CDR2 YFSETQ come from the germline V gene. CDR3: CASSLGPTNPNTEAFF. For the CDR3, the DNA is TGCGCCAGCAGCTTGGGGCCAACCAACCCGAACACTGAAGCTTTCTTT.

Turning to this clone: The sample holds other DNA sequences that translate to the same CDR3. The gene calls are TRBV3-1 (or the pseudogene TRBV3-2) and TRBJ1-5, with TRBD1 matching 7 bases. CDR3 length equals 13 residues. Per germline, CDR1 LGHDT and CDR2 YNNKEL (reference sequence). V was clipped by 4 bases and J by 7 bases; unmatched bases: 4. The CDR3 region is CASSPRQGQPQHF. CDR3 nucleotide sequence: TGTGCCAGCAGCCCCCGACAGGGACAGCCCCAGCATTTT.

This clone has more than one count but fewer than ten. V and J are TRBV9 and TRBJ2-7; D perhaps matches TRBD2 (6 bases). V was trimmed by 1 base and J by 2 bases, leaving 10 bases between them. Germline assignment: CDR1 SGDLS and CDR2 YYNGEE. CDR3 length: 14 amino acids. CDR3: CASSVTGVTYEQYF. CDR3 DNA: TGTGCCAGCAGCGTAACGGGAGTAACCTACGAGCAGTACTTC.

The rearrangement uses TRBV19 and TRBJ2-2; the D is unclear. V was pared by 3 bases and J by 0 bases, with 11 bases between. Germline CDR1 and CDR2: LNHDA and SQIVND (reference sequence). This CDR3 comprises 16 residues. CDR3 amino acids: CASSILGAANTGELFF. CDR3 DNA sequence: TGTGCCAGTAGTATCTTGGGCGCCGCGAACACCGGGGAGCTGTTTTTT.

This chain connects TRBV5-1 to TRBJ2-2; D not resolved. There are 13 residues in the CDR3. CDR1 and CDR2 from the germline V gene are SGHRS and YFSETQ. V dropped 0 bases and J dropped 8 bases, with 8 bases sitting between them. CDR3 amino acids: CASSLGYKGELFF. DNA for the CDR3: TGCGCCAGCAGCTTGGGGTACAAAGGGGAGCTGTTTTTT.

V and J are TRBV11-2 and TRBJ1-5, with 11 bases fitting TRBD1. There are 15 residues in the CDR3. The J segment lost 7 bases and the V segment lost 5 bases, leaving 7 bases of the junction unmatched. From germline, CDR1 is SGHAT and CDR2 FQNNGV. CDR3 sequence reads: CASSPGTGGVQPQHF. In DNA, the CDR3 is TGTGCCAGCAGCCCGGGGACAGGGGGAGTGCAGCCCCAGCATTTT.